Listed here is a single T cell receptor (beta chain). What it recognizes is unknown. Amplification yielded TCR beta CDR3 regions, with RNA transcripts as the source. During a first-round RT-PCR of the TCR CDR3, the HTBI primer set was used. TCRdb fed the multiplex PCR reads into MiXCR, producing one record per CDR3 protein. The sample consists of about 510,000 distinct CDR3 sequences, 46% of them appearing once. Trimming left V 0 bases short and J 6 bases short, with 10 bases between. The CDR3 loop spans 14 amino acids. Germline-derived CDR1 and CDR2 are SGHRS and YFSETQ. Researchers barred patients who had uncontrolled infection, other autoimmune disease, pregnancy or lactation. Each diagnosis drew on symptoms, thyroxine, TRAb, thyroid ultrasound and orbital computed tomography findings. This record belongs to a study of T cells in Graves' hyperthyroidism and ophthalmopathy. Whole-study results and caveats: Peripheral blood also featured most of the thyroid clonotypes expanded above 0.001. Classification by a 13 V-J model distinguished ophthalmopathy from stable hyperthyroidism.

The TCR originated in an adult woman with Graves' disease, either hyperthyroidism or ophthalmopathy (not recorded which). Source material: peripheral blood or thyroid tissue (not recorded which). The rearrangement joins TRBV5-1 to TRBJ2-1; maybe TRBD1 (6 bases). The CDR3 reads CASSLAKGGNEQFF. CDR3 in DNA: TGCGCCAGCAGCTTGGCCAAAGGGGGCAATGAGCAGTTCTTC.